This TCR beta chain appears in the sequencing data of a study of blood T cell repertoires in COVID-19. Study at large: COVID-19 samples from acute and convalescent phases originated in the United States, Italy and Spain. T cells, B-cell-depleted T cells, or PBMCs provided the cDNA or gDNA that served as material.

Per the original methods: Researchers report that nucleated cell counts were estimated from reference gene primer amplification. Clones were sequenced by immunoSEQ multiplex PCR, and TCRdb holds only the in-frame ones, with some missing. V, J and clone size reflect that table, while D and trimming were determined from the DNA. The sample has about 180,000 clones; 65% to 85% are singletons. This CDR3 comprises 14 residues. In germline, CDR1 is SGHTA, CDR2 FQGTGA. V was shortened by 1 base and J by 4 bases, with 7 bases between the two germline ends. This sequence was found in a woman in her sixties with acute or convalescent COVID-19. Sample: peripheral blood. The chain links TRBV7-3 to TRBJ2-2, with D hard to call. This CDR3 is CASSLSRTTGELFF. DNA for the CDR3: TGTGCCAGCAGCTTAAGCAGAACCACCGGGGAGCTGTTTTTT.